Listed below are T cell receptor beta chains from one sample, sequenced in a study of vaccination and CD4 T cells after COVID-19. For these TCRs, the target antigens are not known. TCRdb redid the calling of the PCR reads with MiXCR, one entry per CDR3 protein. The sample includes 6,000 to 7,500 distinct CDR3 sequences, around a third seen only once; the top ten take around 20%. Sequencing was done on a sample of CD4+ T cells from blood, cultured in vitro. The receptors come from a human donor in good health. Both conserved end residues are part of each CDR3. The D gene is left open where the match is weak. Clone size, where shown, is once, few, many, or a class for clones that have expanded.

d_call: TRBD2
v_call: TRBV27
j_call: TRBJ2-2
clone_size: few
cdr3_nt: TGTGCCAGCAGTCTTCGAGCGGGGACCGGGGAGCTGTTTTTT
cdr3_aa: CASSLRAGTGELFF

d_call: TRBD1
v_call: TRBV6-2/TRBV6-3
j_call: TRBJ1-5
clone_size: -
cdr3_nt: TGTGCCAGCACTAAAACAGGGGGTTCTAATCAGCCCCAGCATTTT
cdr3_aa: CASTKTGGSNQPQHF

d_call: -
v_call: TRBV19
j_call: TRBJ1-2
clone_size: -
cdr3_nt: TGTGCCAGTAGTATAGCTTCCCAGGGCGCTAACTATGGCTACACCTTC
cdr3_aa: CASSIASQGANYGYTF

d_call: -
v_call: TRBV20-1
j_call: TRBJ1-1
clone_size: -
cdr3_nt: TGCAGTGCTAGAATGTTCGGTGGGCGTCAGACTGAAGCTTTCTTT
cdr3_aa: CSARMFGGRQTEAFF

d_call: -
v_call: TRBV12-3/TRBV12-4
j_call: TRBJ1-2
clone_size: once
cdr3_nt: TGTGCCAGCAGTTTCGGGGACTTCTATGGCTACACCTTC
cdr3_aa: CASSFGDFYGYTF

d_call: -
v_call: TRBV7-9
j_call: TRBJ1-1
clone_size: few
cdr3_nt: TGTGCCAGCAGCTTAAGGGAGAACACTGAAGCTTTCTTT
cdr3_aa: CASSLRENTEAFF

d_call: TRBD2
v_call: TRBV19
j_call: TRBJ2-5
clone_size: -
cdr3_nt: TGTGCCAGTAGTAAGGCGTGGGGCGGGAGGGCCCGGGAGACCCAGTACTTC
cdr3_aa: CASSKAWGGRARETQYF

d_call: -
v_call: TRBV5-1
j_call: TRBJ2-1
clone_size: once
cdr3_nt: TGCGCCAGCAGCCCCCGCAGGGGGGACAATGAGCAGTTCTTC
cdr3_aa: CASSPRRGDNEQFF

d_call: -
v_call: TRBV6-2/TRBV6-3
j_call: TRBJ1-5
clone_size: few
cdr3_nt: TGTGCCAGCGGGGGATTTACCGGGAGCAATCAGCCCCAGCATTTT
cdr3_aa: CASGGFTGSNQPQHF

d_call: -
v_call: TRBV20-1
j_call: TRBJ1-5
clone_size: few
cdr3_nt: TGCAGTGCTAGAGCAGGGATAGGCAATCAGCCCCAGCATTTT
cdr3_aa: CSARAGIGNQPQHF

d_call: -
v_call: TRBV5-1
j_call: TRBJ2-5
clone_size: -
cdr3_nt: TGCGCCAGCAGCTTGACCCCTCAAGAGACCCAGTACTTC
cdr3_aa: CASSLTPQETQYF

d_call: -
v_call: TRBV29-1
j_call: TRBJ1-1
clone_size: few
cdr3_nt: TGCAGCGTTGAAGATCTCACACCCGAAGGGGCTGAAGCTTTCTTT
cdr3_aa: CSVEDLTPEGAEAFF

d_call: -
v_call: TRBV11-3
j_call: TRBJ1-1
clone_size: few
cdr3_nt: TGTGCCAGCAGCAACCAGGGCGGCACTGAAGCTTTCTTT
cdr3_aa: CASSNQGGTEAFF

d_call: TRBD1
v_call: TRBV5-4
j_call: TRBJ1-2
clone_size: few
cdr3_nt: TGTGCCAGCAGCACAGACAGGGTTGACTATGGCTACACCTTC
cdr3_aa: CASSTDRVDYGYTF

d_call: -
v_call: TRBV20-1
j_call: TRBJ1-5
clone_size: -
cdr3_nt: TGCAGTGCTAGTACTGGGACCAATCAGCCCCAGCATTTT
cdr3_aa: CSASTGTNQPQHF

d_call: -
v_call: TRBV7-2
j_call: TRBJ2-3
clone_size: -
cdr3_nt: TGTGCCAGCAGCTCCAGTGGGGATACGCAGTATTTT
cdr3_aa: CASSSSGDTQYF

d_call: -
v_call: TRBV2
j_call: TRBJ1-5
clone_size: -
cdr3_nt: TGTGCCAGCAGTGGACGGATTAGCAATCAGCCCCAGCATTTT
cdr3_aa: CASSGRISNQPQHF

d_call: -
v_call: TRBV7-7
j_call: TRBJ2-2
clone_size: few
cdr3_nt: TGTGCCAGCAGCTTAGTGCTCAACACCGGGGAGCTGTTTTTT
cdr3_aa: CASSLVLNTGELFF